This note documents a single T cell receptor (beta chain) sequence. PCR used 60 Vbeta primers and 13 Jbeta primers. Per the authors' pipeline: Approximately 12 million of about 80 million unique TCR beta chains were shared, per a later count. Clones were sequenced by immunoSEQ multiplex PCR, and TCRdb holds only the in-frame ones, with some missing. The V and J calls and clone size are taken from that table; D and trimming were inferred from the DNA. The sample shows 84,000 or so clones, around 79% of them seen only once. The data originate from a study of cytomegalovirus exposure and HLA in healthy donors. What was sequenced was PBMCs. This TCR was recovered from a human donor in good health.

Written as DNA, the CDR3 is TGCGCCAGCAGCGGACAGGGACGGCTGAACACTGAAGCTTTCTTT. The encoded protein is CASSGQGRLNTEAFF. The chain joins TRBV5-1 to TRBJ1-1; 8 bases are a match to TRBD1. V was pared by 4 bases and J by 0 bases, with 5 bases of the junction left unmatched. The CDR3 is 15 amino acids. The V gene's germline CDR1 is SGHRS and CDR2 YFSETQ. Based on the CDR3 plus reference TRBV5-1 and TRBJ1-1, the full variable domain is KAGVTQTPRYLIKTRGQQVTLSCSPISGHRSVSWYQQTPGQGLQFLFEYFSETQRNKGNFPGRFSGRQFSNSRSEMNVSTLELGDSALYLCASSGQGRLNTEAFFGQGTRLTVV.